The next 3 T cell receptor beta chains were all read from a single sample in a study of blood T cell repertoires in COVID-19. TCRdb's table, derived via immunoSEQ multiplex PCR, lists solely in-frame clones and lacks some. The sample has approximately 200,000 clones; approximately 84% are singletons. The source material was PBMCs or T cells enriched from blood (not recorded which). Source of these receptors: a man aged 55 to 69 who had recovered from COVID-19.

The chain employs TRBV18 and TRBJ1-2, with D tentatively TRBD1 (6 bases). CDR1 and CDR2 from the germline V gene are KGHSH and LQKENI. V lost 2 bases, J lost 5 bases, and 15 bases lay in between. This CDR3 has 15 amino acids. CDR3 nucleotide sequence: TGTGCCAGCTCACCAGAAACCGGACAGCCTTATGGCTACACCTTC. Protein product: CASSPETGQPYGYTF.

J is TRBJ2-3 and V is TRBV10-1; a weak D match, TRBD1 (8 bases). The germline V and J ends were trimmed by 4 bases and 1 base, with 15 bases remaining between them. In germline, CDR1 is WNHNN, CDR2 SYGVQD (reference sequence). CDR3 length equals 16 residues. The CDR3 nucleotides read TGCGCCAGCAGTGGAGCGGGGACAGGACGCACAGATACGCAGTATTTT. This translates into CASSGAGTGRTDTQYF.

CDR3 sequence reads: CASSRGQGITGELFF. The CDR3 DNA reads as TGTGCCAGCAGCCGCGGACAGGGAATCACCGGGGAGCTGTTTTTT. This chain joins TRBV3-1 (or the pseudogene TRBV3-2) and TRBJ2-2; 8 positions match TRBD1. V was pared by 4 bases and J by 4 bases, with 5 bases of the junction left unmatched. The V gene's germline CDR1 is LGHDT and CDR2 YNNKEL (reference sequence). CDR3 length equals 15 residues.